Given below is one TCR beta chain in context. The CDR3 is 15 amino acids. Germline values: CDR1 SGDLS, CDR2 YYNGEE. The V end lost 5 bases, the J end lost 3 bases, and 16 bases lay between the germline ends. Measured with immunoSEQ multiplex PCR; TCRdb has only the in-frame clones, and not every one. The sample lists roughly 63,000 clones, about 92% seen once, with 2% to 2.5% in the top ten. This entry comes from a study of T cell changes during pregnancy in multiple sclerosis. The chain recombines TRBV9 with TRBJ2-3, with a weak D call TRBD2 (7 bases). This clonotype was obtained from a female donor in good health, enrolled as a control in a pregnancy study. The starting material was peripheral blood, obtained in the second trimester of pregnancy. CDR3 amino acids: CASSKGGGLTDTQYF. As DNA, the CDR3 is TGTGCCAGCAGTAAAGGGGGGGGGTTGACAGATACGCAGTATTTT.